The rows below give T cell receptor beta chains drawn from one sample of a study of shared clonotypes between healthy human individuals. The data were produced by immunoSEQ multiplex PCR, yet TCRdb's version contains in-frame clones alone and is incomplete. The sample carries 550,000 to 850,000 clones, around two thirds recorded once. The sample taken for sequencing was memory CD4+ T cells sorted from blood. The source of these receptors is a young woman in good health. Both conserved end residues are part of each CDR3. Some rows mark clone size as missing; the rest say once, few, many or name a class of expanded clone.

NA,TRBV11-2,TRBJ2-5,CASSKGLLQETQYF
NA,TRBV5-1,TRBJ1-3,CASSPLGTGSGNTIYF
NA,TRBV28,TRBJ2-5,CASSPSPAGTQYF
NA,TRBV5-1,TRBJ1-1,CASRLEGTGTEAFF
NA,TRBV19,TRBJ1-5,CASSTRTGGNQPQHF
NA,TRBV5-4,TRBJ2-3,CASSLASSSTDTQYF
NA,TRBV7-9,TRBJ1-1,CASSFGTEAFF
NA,TRBV4-1,TRBJ2-7,CASSHAPLSDYSYEQYF
NA,TRBV7-9,TRBJ2-5,CASSNRNRETQYF
few,TRBV10-2,TRBJ2-7,CASSAGRGLEQYF
NA,TRBV27,TRBJ1-1,CASSLYSGEAFF
NA,TRBV19,TRBJ1-5,CASSRRDSNQPQHF
NA,TRBV9,TRBJ1-5,CASSLTLDQPQHF
once,TRBV28,TRBJ1-1,CASSLGVHAEAFF
few,TRBV25-1,TRBJ2-1,CASSDPDRALPQFF
NA,TRBV11-3,TRBJ2-1,CASSLDQGVGSGSINEQFF
once,TRBV2,TRBJ1-5,CASSGRVTLKGISNQPQHF
NA,TRBV28,TRBJ2-7,CASSPAGTVKYF
NA,TRBV5-6,TRBJ1-5,CASSLRGGQGQPQHF
once,TRBV5-8,TRBJ2-7,CASSLVGGISVYF
NA,TRBV28,TRBJ2-3,CASSLFEGSSTDTQYF
NA,TRBV4-1,TRBJ1-5,CASRPGQDRSQPQHF
NA,TRBV5-1,TRBJ2-5,CASSVGTGGRETQYF
few,TRBV5-1,TRBJ1-4,CASSLGGTGGLNEKLFF
many,TRBV10-3,TRBJ2-5,CAISAEFGAETQYF
NA,TRBV25-1,TRBJ2-1,CASSEGAGRNEQFF
NA,TRBV6-1,TRBJ2-3,CASSGISGTDTQYF
NA,TRBV29-1,TRBJ2-5,CSVDSGSFQETQYF
NA,TRBV2,TRBJ1-2,CASSEVAGEAGYTF